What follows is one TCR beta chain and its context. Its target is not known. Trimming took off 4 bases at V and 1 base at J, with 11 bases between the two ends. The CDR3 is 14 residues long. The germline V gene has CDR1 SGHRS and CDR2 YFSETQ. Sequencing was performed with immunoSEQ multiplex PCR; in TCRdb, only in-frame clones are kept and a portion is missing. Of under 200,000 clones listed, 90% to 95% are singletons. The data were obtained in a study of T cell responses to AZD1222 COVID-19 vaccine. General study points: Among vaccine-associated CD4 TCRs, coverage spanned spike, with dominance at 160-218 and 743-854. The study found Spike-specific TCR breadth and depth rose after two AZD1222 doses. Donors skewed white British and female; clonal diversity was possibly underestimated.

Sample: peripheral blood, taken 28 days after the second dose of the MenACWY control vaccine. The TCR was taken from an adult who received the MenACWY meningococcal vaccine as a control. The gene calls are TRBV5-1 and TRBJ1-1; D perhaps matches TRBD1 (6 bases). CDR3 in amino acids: CASSLQGSNTEAFF. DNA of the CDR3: TGCGCCAGCAGCCTACAGGGATCGAACACTGAAGCTTTCTTT.